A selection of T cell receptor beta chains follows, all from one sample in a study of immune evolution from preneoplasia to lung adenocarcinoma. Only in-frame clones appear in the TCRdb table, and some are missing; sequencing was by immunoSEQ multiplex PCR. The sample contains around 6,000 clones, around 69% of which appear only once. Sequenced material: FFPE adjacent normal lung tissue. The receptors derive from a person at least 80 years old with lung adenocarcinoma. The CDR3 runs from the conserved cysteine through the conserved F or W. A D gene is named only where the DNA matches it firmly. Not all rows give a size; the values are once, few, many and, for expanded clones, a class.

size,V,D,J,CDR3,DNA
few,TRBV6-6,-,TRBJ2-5,CASRNRETQYF,TGTGCCAGCAGAAACAGGGAGACCCAGTACTTC
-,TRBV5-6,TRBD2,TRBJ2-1,CASRTGTSNEQFF,TGTGCCAGCAGAACCGGGACTAGCAACGAGCAGTTCTTC
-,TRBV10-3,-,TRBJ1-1,CAISRGTSMNTEAFF,TGTGCCATCAGTCGCGGGACGTCCATGAACACTGAAGCTTTCTTT
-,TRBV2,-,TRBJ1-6,CASSEGGEHSPLHF,TGTGCCAGCAGTGAAGGCGGGGAGCACTCACCCCTCCACTTT
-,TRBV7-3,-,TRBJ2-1,CASSLNGRGTLDEQFF,TGTGCCAGCAGCCTAAATGGCAGGGGAACCTTGGATGAGCAGTTCTTC
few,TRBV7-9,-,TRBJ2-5,CASSSDSGVWETQYF,TGTGCCAGCAGCTCTGACTCAGGGGTATGGGAGACCCAGTACTTC
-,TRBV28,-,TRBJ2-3,CASSMLTDTQYF,TGTGCCAGCAGTATGCTCACAGATACGCAGTATTTT
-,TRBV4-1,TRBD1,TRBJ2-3,CASSQESSTGGADTQYF,TGCGCCAGCAGCCAAGAGTCATCGACAGGGGGCGCAGATACGCAGTATTTT
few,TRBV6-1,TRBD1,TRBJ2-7,CASMYDRGYEQYF,TGTGCCAGCATGTACGACAGGGGGTACGAGCAGTACTTC
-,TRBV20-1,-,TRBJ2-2,CSARAGGELFF,TGCAGTGCTAGAGCGGGGGGGGAGCTGTTTTTT
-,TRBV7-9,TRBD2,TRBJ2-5,CASSFTGLEETQYF,TGTGCCAGCAGCTTCACGGGACTAGAAGAGACCCAGTACTTC
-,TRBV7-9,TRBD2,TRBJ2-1,CASSLVSGGASYNEQFF,TGTGCCAGCAGCTTAGTTAGCGGGGGGGCCTCATACAATGAGCAGTTCTTC
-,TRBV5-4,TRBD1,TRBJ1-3,CASPELGTGVRFSGNTIYF,TGTGCCAGCCCCGAGCTAGGGACAGGGGTAAGATTCTCTGGAAACACCATATATTTT
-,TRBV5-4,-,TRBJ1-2,CASSSGQSNYGYTF,TGTGCCAGCAGCTCGGGACAATCAAACTATGGCTACACCTTC
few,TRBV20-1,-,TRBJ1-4,CSAPLGEKLFF,TGCAGTGCTCCCTTGGGTGAAAAACTGTTTTTT
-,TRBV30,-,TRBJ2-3,CAWSSSDTQYF,TGTGCCTGGAGTTCGTCAGATACGCAGTATTTT
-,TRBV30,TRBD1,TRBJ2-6,CASTTGAISGANVLTF,TGTGCCAGTACGACAGGGGCGATCTCTGGGGCCAACGTCCTGACTTTC
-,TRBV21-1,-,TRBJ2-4,CASSKYLRLAKNIQYF,TGTGCCAGCAGCAAATACTTACGGCTAGCCAAAAACATTCAGTACTTC
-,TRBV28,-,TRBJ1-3,CVTGNGLSGNTIYF,TGTGTCACCGGGAACGGACTCTCTGGAAACACCATATATTTT
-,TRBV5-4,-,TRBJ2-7,CASRPVINSYEQYF,TGTGCCAGCAGACCAGTCATTAACTCCTACGAGCAGTACTTC
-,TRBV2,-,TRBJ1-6,CASRPDRIVSPLHF,TGTGCCAGCAGACCTGACAGGATAGTTTCACCCCTCCACTTT
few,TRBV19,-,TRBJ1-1,CASKQGGITEAFF,TGTGCCAGCAAACAGGGCGGGATCACTGAAGCTTTCTTT
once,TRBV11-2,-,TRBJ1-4,CASSSTGSPSEKLFF,TGTGCCAGCAGCTCTACCGGGTCCCCGAGTGAAAAACTGTTTTTT
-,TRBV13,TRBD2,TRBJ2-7,CASRARGGDHEQYF,TGTGCCAGCAGGGCCCGGGGGGGGGACCACGAGCAGTACTTC
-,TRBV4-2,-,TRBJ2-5,CASSQEGLVVETQYF,TGTGCCAGCAGCCAAGAGGGTCTGGTGGTGGAGACCCAGTACTTC
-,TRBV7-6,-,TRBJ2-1,CASSFDASFSSYNEQFF,TGTGCCAGCAGCTTCGATGCTAGCTTCTCATCCTACAATGAGCAGTTCTTC
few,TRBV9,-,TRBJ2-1,CASSGGVGATYNEQFF,TGTGCCAGCAGCGGGGGGGTAGGGGCAACCTACAATGAGCAGTTCTTC
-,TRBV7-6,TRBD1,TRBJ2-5,CASSSRGLETQYF,TGTGCCAGCAGTTCCAGGGGGTTGGAGACCCAGTACTTC
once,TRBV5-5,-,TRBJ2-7,CASGFNANARYEQYF,TGTGCCAGCGGCTTCAACGCTAACGCTCGCTACGAGCAGTACTTC
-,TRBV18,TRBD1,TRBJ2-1,CASSPPDRGTYNEQFF,TGTGCCAGCTCACCTCCGGACAGGGGTACCTACAATGAGCAGTTCTTC
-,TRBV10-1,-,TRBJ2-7,CASIPRPNAWEQYF,TGCGCCAGCATCCCCAGACCCAACGCTTGGGAGCAGTACTTC
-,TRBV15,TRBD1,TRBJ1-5,CATSLTGTNQPQHF,TGTGCCACCAGCTTGACAGGGACCAATCAGCCCCAGCATTTT
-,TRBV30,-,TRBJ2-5,CAWSGTGRETQYF,TGTGCCTGGAGTGGAACAGGGAGGGAGACCCAGTACTTC
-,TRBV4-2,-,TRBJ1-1,CASSQDGSGRKPAEAFF,TGTGCCAGCAGCCAAGATGGGAGCGGACGCAAACCCGCTGAAGCTTTCTTT
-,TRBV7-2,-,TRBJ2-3,CASSSQGDTQYF,TGTGCCAGCAGCTCACAGGGAGATACGCAGTATTTT
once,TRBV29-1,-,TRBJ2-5,CSVTKRDEETQYF,TGCAGCGTTACCAAAAGGGATGAAGAGACCCAGTACTTC
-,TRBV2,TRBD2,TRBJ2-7,CASRGGDEQYF,TGTGCCAGCCGGGGGGGGGACGAGCAGTACTTC
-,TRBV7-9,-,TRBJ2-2,CASSLRRSNTGELFF,TGTGCCAGCAGCTTACGTAGATCGAACACCGGGGAGCTGTTTTTT
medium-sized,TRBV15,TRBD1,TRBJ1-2,CATSTGQTVGLNYGYTF,TGTGCCACCAGCACGGGACAGACGGTGGGGCTTAACTATGGCTACACCTTC
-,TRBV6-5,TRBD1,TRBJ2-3,CASSPGQEADTQYF,TGTGCCAGCAGCCCGGGACAGGAGGCAGATACGCAGTATTTT
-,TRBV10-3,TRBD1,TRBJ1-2,CAISITGEGGYTF,TGTGCCATCAGCATAACAGGGGAGGGAGGCTACACCTTC
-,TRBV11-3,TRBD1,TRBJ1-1,CASSQDRGSDAFF,TGTGCCAGCAGCCAAGACAGGGGATCGGATGCTTTCTTT
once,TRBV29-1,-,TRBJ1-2,CSVEVRNYGYTF,TGCAGCGTTGAAGTCAGGAACTATGGCTACACCTTC
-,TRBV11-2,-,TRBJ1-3,CASSLDRRRGASGNTIYF,TGTGCCAGCAGCTTAGATCGCAGAAGGGGAGCGTCTGGAAACACCATATATTTT
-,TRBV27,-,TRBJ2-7,CASQVGTGNEQYF,TGTGCCAGCCAAGTTGGAACAGGGAACGAGCAGTACTTC
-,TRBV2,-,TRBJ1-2,CASILTSNYGYTF,TGTGCCAGTATTTTGACTTCTAACTATGGCTACACCTTC
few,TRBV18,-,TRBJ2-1,CASSPEQGSSNEQFF,TGTGCCAGCTCACCAGAACAGGGCTCCAGCAATGAGCAGTTCTTC
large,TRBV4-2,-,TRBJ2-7,CASSQGRGEQYF,TGTGCCAGCAGCCAAGGCAGGGGCGAGCAGTACTTC
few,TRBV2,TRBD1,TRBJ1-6,CASSEQGVGNSPLHF,TGTGCCAGCAGCGAACAGGGGGTAGGGAATTCACCCCTCCACTTT
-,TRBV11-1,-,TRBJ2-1,CASSPGRGGPNEQFF,TGTGCCAGCAGCCCCGGACGGGGTGGCCCCAATGAGCAGTTCTTC
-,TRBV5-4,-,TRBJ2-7,CASSPPLTRPKDEQYF,TGTGCCAGCAGCCCCCCCCTGACTAGGCCTAAAGACGAGCAGTACTTC
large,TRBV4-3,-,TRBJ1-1,CASSQDASPGAANTEAFF,TGCGCCAGCAGCCAAGATGCGTCCCCAGGGGCGGCGAACACTGAAGCTTTCTTT
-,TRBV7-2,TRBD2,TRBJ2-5,CASSLTSGGPPGAQYF,TGTGCCAGCAGCTTGACTAGCGGGGGGCCCCCAGGGGCCCAGTACTTC
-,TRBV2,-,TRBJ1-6,CASSEGSEGSPLHF,TGTGCCAGCTCGGAAGGGAGCGAGGGTTCACCCCTCCACTTT
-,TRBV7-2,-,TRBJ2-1,CAIGTNEQFF,TGTGCCATCGGGACCAATGAGCAGTTCTTC
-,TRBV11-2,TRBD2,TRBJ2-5,CASSLKPRNGGEETQYF,TGTGCCAGCAGCTTAAAACCTCGAAACGGGGGGGAAGAGACCCAGTACTTC
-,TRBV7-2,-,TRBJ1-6,CASTTTAVTLHF,TGTGCCAGCACCACGACGGCCGTCACCCTCCACTTT
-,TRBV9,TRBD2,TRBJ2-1,CASSSSGGWNEQFF,TGTGCCAGCAGCTCTAGCGGGGGTTGGAATGAGCAGTTCTTC
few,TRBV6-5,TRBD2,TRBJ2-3,CASSEGGGGVDTQYF,TGTGCCAGCAGCGAGGGCGGGGGAGGGGTAGATACGCAGTATTTT